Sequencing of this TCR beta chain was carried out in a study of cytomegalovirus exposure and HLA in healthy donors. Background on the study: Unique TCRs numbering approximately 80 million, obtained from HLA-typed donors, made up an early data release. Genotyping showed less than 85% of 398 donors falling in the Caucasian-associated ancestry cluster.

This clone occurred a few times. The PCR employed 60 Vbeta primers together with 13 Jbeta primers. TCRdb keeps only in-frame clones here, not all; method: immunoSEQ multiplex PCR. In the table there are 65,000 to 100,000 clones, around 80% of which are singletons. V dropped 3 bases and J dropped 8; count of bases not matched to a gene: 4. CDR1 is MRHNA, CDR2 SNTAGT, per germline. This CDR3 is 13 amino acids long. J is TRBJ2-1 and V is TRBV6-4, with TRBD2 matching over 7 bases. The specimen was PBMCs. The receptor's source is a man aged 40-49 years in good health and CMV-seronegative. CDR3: CASSERAGDEQFF. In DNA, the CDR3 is TGTGCCAGCAGTGAAAGGGCGGGAGATGAGCAGTTCTTC.